The following is a TCR beta chain sequence with its context. Its antigen is not yet known. An end of the junction does not agree with germline; a read error may underlie this. These data are taken from a study of glioma-infiltrating T cells listed by TCRdb under 2016. At the level of the whole study: The study sequenced TCR alpha- and beta-chain repertoires from glioma tissue, from non-neoplastic brain tissue and from matched peripheral blood mononuclear cells. To measure how far tissue and blood T-cell populations diverged, each tissue-infiltrating repertoire was compared against the peripheral blood repertoire of the same patient. The paired cohort comprised three low-grade glioma patients, several primary glioblastoma patients and three non-glioma patients contributing non-neoplastic brain tissue.

Points the paper makes about the study in general: VJ-independent divergence between tissue and blood was found to be below expectation in non-neoplastic patients but above expectation in all gliomas, particularly low-grade gliomas. The group comparisons were based on small numbers of patients: three non-neoplastic, three low-grade glioma and about eight glioblastoma patients. Tissue and blood shared very few CDR3 sequences, a result attributed to high CDR3 diversity and limited sampling.

The germline V gene provides CDR1 SGHTA and CDR2 FQGTGA. The CDR3, from cysteine to phenylalanine, totals 15 residues. Of all the DNA, just the CDR3 is kept, 45 bases in frame from base 1. The iRepertoire nested amplicon-rescue multiplex PCR (arm-PCR) platform was used to amplify TCR alpha and beta CDR3 regions from RNA. For one-step reverse transcription and amplification, about 95-400 ng of tissue mRNA or PBMC total RNA was used as input. Following bead purification, Illumina adapters were added by a secondary multiplex PCR, and libraries between 200 and 400 bp were gel-purified. The libraries contained internal 6-nucleotide barcodes that were used for demultiplexing. Sequencing of libraries was performed on an Illumina MiSeq with 2x220 or 2x250 nucleotide paired-end reads. In the authors' own workflow: Paired reads were merged using FLASH 1.2.11 and were aligned to the GRCh37 human genome using BWA-MEM, after which TRA and TRB reads were extracted. An IMGT-derived reference of cassette sequences and CDR3 motifs, with pseudogenes included, was used for V and J assignment. Reads were translated in three frames, and productive CDR3s were defined by a C…FGXG motif without stop codons. Unique combinations of V-J cassette pair and CDR3 amino acid sequence were defined as clonotypes. Filtering of reads was based on Hamming distance, with the threshold set by the sequence error rate of each sample in mapped regions. Through fastp at Q25 and MiXCR, TCRdb rebuilt clones from the public reads, retaining in-frame beta chains. Merged by CDR3 protein, the rows form single entries marked with the most common genes and DNA. TCRdb, not the original authors, processed these V and J calls. The sample has about 4,000 distinct CDR3 sequences on record, about a third of them singletons. The ten largest clones add up to 20% to 30% of the sample.

This clonotype was obtained from a human donor with low-grade glioma or glioblastoma, undergoing nonglioma brain surgery, or in good health (not recorded which). The sequence links TRBV7-3 to TRBJ1-2; TRBD1 is perhaps the D gene, given 5 matching bases. The specimen sequenced was glioma tissue, nonneoplastic brain tissue, or PBMCs (not recorded which). In nucleotides, the sequence is TGTGCTAGCAGCTCGGGACCAAGCCTAAACTATGGCTACGCCTTC. Its amino acids are CASSSGPSLNYGYAF. The full variable domain, completed from the reference TRBV7-3 and TRBJ1-2 proteins outside the CDR3, reads GAGVSQTPSNKVTEKGKYVELRCDPISGHTALYWYRQSLGQGPEFLIYFQGTGAADDSGLPNDRFFAVRPEGSVSTLKIQRTERGDSAVYLCASSSGPSLNYGYAFGSGTRLTVV.